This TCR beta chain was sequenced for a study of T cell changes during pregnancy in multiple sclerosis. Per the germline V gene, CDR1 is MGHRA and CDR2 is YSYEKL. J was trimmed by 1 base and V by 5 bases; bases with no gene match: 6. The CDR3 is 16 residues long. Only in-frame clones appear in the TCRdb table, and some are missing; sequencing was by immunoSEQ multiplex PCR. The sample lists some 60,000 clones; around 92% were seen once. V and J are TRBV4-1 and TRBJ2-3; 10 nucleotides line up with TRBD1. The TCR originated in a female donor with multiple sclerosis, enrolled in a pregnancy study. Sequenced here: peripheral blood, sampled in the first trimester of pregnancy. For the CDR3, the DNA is TGCGCCAGCAGCTTCTTAGGGACAGGGGGCACAGATACGCAGTATTTT. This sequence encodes CASSFLGTGGTDTQYF.